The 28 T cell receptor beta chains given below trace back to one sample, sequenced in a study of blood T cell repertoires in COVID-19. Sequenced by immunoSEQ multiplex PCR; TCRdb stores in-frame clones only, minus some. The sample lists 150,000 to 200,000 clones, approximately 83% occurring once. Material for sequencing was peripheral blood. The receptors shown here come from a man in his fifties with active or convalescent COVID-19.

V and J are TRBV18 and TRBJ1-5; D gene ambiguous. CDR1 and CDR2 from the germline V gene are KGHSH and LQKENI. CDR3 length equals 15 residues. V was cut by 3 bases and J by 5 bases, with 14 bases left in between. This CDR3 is CASSPPAGGDQPQHF. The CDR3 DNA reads TGTGCCAGCTCACCTCCTGCGGGTGGGGATCAGCCCCAGCATTTT. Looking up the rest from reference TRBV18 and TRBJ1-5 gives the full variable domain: NAGVMQNPRHLVRRRGQEARLRCSPMKGHSHVYWYRQLPEEGLKFMVYLQKENIIDESGMPKERFSAEFPKEGPSILRIQQVVRGDSAAYFCASSPPAGGDQPQHFGDGTRLSIL.

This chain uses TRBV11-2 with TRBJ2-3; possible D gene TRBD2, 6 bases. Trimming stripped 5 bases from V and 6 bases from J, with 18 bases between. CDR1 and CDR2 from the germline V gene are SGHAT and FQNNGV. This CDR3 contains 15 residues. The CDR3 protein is CASSPRGYLGDTQYF. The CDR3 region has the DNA TGTGCCAGCAGCCCGCGGGGTTATTTAGGGGATACGCAGTATTTT.

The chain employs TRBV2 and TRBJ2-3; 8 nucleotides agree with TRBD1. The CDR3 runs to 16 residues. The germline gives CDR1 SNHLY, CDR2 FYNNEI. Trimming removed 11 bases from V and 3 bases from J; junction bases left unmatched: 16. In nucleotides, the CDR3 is TGTGCCTCAAAACTGACGACAGGGGTAACAACAGATACGCAGTATTTT. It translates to CASKLTTGVTTDTQYF.

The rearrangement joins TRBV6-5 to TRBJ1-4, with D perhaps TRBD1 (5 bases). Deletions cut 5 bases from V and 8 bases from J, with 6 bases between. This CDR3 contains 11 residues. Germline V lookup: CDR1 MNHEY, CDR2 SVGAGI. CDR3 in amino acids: CASSNREKLFF. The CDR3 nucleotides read TGTGCCAGCAGTAACAGGGAAAAACTGTTTTTT.

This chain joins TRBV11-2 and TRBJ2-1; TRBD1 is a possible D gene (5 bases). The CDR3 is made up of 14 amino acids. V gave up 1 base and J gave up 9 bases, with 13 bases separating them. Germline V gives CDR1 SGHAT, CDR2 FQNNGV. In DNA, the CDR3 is TGTGCCAGCAGCTTAGGGGGAACAGGCCCTGAGCAGTTCTTC. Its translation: CASSLGGTGPEQFF. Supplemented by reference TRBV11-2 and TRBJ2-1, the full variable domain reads EAGVAQSPRYKIIEKRQSVAFWCNPISGHATLYWYQQILGQGPKLLIQFQNNGVVDDSQLPKDRFSAERLKGVDSTLKIQPAKLEDSAVYLCASSLGGTGPEQFFGPGTRLTVL.

CDR3 in amino acids: CASSFTGDTEAFF. The CDR3 DNA reads TGTGCCAGCAGTTTTACAGGGGATACTGAAGCTTTCTTT. J is TRBJ1-1 and V is TRBV6-4; 7 positions agree with TRBD1. Germline V gene lookup returns CDR1 MRHNA and CDR2 SNTAGT. The CDR3 has 13 residues. The J segment lost 5 bases and the V segment lost 5 bases, leaving 5 bases of the junction unmatched.

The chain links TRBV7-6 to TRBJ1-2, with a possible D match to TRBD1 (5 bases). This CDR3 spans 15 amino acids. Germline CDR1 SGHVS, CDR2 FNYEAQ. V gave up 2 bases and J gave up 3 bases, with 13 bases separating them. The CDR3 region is CASSLRRGRDYGYTF. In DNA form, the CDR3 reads TGTGCCAGCAGCTTAAGGCGGGGGAGGGACTATGGCTACACCTTC.

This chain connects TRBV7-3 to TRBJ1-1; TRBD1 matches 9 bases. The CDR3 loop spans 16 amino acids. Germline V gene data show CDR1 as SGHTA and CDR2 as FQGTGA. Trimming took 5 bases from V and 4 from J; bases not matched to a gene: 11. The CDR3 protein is CASSPTDRGGSTEAFF. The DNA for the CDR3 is TGTGCCAGCAGCCCAACGGACAGGGGTGGGAGCACTGAAGCTTTCTTT.

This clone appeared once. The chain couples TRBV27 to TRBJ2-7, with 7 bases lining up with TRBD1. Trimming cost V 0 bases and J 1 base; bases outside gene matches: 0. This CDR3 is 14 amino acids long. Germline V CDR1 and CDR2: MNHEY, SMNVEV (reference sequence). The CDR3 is CASSLSGQSYEQYF. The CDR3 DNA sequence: TGTGCCAGCAGTTTATCGGGACAGTCCTACGAGCAGTACTTC.

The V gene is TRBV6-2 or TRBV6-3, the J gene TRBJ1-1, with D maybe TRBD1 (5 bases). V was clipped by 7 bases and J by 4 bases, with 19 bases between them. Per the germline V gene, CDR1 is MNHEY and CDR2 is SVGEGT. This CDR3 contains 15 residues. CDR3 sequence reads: CASTPRGAAGTEAFF. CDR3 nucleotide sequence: TGTGCCAGCACCCCGAGAGGGGCAGCGGGCACTGAAGCTTTCTTT.

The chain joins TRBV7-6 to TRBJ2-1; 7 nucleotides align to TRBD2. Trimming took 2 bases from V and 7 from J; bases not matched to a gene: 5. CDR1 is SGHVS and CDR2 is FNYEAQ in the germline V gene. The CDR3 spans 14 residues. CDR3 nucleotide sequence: TGTGCCAGCAGCTTATTGGCGGGGGAGAATGAGCAGTTCTTC. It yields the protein CASSLLAGENEQFF.

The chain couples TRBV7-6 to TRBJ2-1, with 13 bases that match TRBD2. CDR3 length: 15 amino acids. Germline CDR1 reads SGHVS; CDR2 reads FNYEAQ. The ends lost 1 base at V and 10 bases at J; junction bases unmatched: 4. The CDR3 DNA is TGTGCCAGCAGCTTAGGGACTAGCGGGAGATGGGAGCAGTTCTTC. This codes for CASSLGTSGRWEQFF.

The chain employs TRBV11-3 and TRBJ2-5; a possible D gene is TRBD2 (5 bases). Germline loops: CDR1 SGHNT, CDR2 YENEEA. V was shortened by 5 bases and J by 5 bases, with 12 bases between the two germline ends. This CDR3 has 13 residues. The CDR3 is CASSPSRVETQYF. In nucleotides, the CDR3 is TGTGCCAGCAGCCCTTCGCGGGTTGAGACCCAGTACTTC.

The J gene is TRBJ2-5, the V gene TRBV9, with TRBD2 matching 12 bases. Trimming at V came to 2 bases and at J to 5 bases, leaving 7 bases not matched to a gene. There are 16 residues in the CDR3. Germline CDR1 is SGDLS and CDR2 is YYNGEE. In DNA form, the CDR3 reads TGTGCCAGCAGCGTCGCTAGCGGGGGGGCGGGTGAGACCCAGTACTTC. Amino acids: CASSVASGGAGETQYF.

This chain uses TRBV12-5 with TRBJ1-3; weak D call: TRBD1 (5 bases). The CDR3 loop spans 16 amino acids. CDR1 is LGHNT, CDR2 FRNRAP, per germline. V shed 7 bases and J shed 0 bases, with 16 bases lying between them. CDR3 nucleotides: TGTGCTAGTGCCACTGGGGGGGGGAACTCTGGAAACACCATATATTTT. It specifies CASATGGGNSGNTIYF.

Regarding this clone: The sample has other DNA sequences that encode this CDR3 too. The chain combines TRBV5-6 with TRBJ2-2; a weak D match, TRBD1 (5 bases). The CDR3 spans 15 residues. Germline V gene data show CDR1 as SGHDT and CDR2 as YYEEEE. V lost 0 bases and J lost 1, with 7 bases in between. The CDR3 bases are TGTGCCAGCAGCTTGGGACAGCTGAACACCGGGGAGCTGTTTTTT. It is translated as CASSLGQLNTGELFF.

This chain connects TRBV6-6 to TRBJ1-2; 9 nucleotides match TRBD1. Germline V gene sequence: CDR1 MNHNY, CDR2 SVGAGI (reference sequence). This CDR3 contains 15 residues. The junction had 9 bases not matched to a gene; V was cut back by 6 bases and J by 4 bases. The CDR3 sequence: CASSSGQGSLYGYTF. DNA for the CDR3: TGTGCCAGCAGCTCGGGACAGGGTAGCCTCTATGGCTACACCTTC.

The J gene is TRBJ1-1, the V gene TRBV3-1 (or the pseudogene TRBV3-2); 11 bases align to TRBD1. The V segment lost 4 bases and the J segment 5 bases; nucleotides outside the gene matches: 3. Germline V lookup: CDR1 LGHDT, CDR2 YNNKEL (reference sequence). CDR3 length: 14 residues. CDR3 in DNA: TGTGCCAGCAGCCGGGACAGGGGGGGGACTGAAGCTTTCTTT. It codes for CASSRDRGGTEAFF.

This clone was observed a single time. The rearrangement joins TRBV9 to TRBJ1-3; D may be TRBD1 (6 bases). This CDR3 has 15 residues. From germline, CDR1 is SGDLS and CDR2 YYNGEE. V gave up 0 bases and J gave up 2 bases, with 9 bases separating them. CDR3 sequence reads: CASSVDWDTGNTIYF. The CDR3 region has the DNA TGTGCCAGCAGCGTAGACTGGGACACTGGAAACACCATATATTTT.

CDR3 sequence: CSAPNRGDGGELFF. The CDR3 DNA is TGCAGCGCGCCCAACAGGGGTGACGGCGGGGAGCTGTTTTTT. This sequence joins TRBV29-1 and TRBJ2-2; 7 nucleotides line up with TRBD1. The germline V gene has CDR1 SQVTM and CDR2 ANQGSEA. The CDR3 totals 14 residues. J lost 7 bases, V lost 7 bases, and 12 bases had no gene match.

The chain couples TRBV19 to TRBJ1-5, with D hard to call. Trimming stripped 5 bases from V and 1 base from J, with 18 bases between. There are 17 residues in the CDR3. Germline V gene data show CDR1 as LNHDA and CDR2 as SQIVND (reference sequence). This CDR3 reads CASSPRVGLKSNQPQHF. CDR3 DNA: TGTGCCAGTAGTCCCCGGGTGGGTCTGAAAAGCAATCAGCCCCAGCATTTT.

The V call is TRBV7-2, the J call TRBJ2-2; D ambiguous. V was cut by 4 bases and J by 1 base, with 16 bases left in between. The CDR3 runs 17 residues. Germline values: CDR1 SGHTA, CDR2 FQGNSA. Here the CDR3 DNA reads TGTGCCAGCAGCTCCCGACTCGGCGGCCTGAACACCGGGGAGCTGTTTTTT. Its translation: CASSSRLGGLNTGELFF.

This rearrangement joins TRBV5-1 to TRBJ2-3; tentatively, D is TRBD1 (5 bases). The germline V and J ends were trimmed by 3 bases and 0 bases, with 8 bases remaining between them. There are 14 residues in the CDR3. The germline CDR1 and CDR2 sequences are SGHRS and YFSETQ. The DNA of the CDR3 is TGCGCCAGCAGCTCCAGGGAAAGCACAGATACGCAGTATTTT. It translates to CASSSRESTDTQYF.

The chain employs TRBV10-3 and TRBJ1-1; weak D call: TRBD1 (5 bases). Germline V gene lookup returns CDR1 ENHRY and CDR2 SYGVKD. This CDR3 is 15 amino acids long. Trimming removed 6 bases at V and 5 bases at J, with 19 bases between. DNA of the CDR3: TGTGCCATCAGACCCTCCGCTCAGGGTCGGACTGAAGCTTTCTTT. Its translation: CAIRPSAQGRTEAFF.

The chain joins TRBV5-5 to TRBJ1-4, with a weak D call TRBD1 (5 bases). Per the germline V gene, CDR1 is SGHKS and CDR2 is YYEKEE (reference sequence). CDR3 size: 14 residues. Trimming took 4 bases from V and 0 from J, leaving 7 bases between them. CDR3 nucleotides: TGTGCCAGCAGCCAGACAGCAACTAATGAAAAACTGTTTTTT. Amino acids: CASSQTATNEKLFF.

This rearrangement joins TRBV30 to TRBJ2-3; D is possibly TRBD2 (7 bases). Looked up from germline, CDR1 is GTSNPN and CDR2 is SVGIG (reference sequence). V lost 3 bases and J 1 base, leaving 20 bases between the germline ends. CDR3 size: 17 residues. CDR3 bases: TGTGCCTGGAGGGGAGGGATCGGGCACAGGGGCACAGATACGCAGTATTTT. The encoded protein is CAWRGGIGHRGTDTQYF.

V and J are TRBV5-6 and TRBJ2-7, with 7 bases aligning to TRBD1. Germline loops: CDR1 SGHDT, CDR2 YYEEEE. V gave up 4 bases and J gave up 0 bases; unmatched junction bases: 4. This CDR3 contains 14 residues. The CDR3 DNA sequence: TGTGCCAGCAGCCCCGACAGGGCCTCCTACGAGCAGTACTTC. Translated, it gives CASSPDRASYEQYF.

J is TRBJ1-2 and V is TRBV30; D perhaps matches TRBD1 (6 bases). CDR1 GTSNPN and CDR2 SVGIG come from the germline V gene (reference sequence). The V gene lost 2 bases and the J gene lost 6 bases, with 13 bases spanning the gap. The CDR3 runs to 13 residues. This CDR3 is CAWSLGARNGYTF. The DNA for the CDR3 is TGTGCCTGGAGTTTGGGGGCCCGGAATGGCTACACCTTC. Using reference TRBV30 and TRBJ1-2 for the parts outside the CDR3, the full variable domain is SQTIHQWPATLVQPVGSPLSLECTVEGTSNPNLYWYRQAAGRGLQLLFYSVGIGQISSEVPQNLSASRPQDRQFILSSKKLLLSDSGFYLCAWSLGARNGYTFGSGTRLTVV.